This T cell receptor beta chain was obtained from a study of blood T cell repertoires in COVID-19. On the study more broadly: The origin of the acute and convalescent COVID-19 samples was the United States, Italy and Spain. PBMCs, B-cell-depleted T cells, or T cells provided the cDNA or gDNA that made up the material.

Germline-derived CDR1 and CDR2 are SGHAT and FQNNGV. Germline trimming cut 5 bases from V and 3 bases from J; bases unmatched to any gene: 8. The CDR3 has 17 residues. Original analysis: Researchers report that nucleated cell counts were estimated from reference gene primer amplification. Some clones are missing from TCRdb's copy, which holds only in-frame ones; the method was immunoSEQ multiplex PCR. V and J calls and clone size are as listed in that table; D and trimming were resolved from the DNA. Of 150,000 to 200,000 clones listed, about four fifths are singletons. The chain joins TRBV11-2 to TRBJ2-3; 13 bases fit TRBD2. Input material: peripheral blood. The TCR was taken from a man aged 55 to 70 with active or convalescent COVID-19. The CDR3 coding sequence is TGTGCCAGCAGCCCCTACTCACTAGCGGGAGGGACAGATACGCAGTATTTT. This sequence encodes CASSPYSLAGGTDTQYF.